A selection of T cell receptor beta chains follows, all from one sample in a study of T cell responses to AZD1222 COVID-19 vaccine. The repertoire was sequenced with immunoSEQ multiplex PCR; TCRdb's copy has only in-frame clones and lacks some. The table lists under 300,000 clones, approximately 93% of them singletons. This specimen consisted of peripheral blood, obtained on day 0 of AZD1222 vaccination. All receptors come from an adult in good health. Each CDR3 is given with its conserved first and last residue. Fields, in order: V gene, CDR3 protein.

>TRBV28
CASSFGTGYSPLHF
>TRBV7-8
CASSLATGGYEQYF
>TRBV19
CASSIDRVGTGELFF
>TRBV6-5
CASKLVAGGYEQYF
>TRBV2
CATPGQGGNSPLHF
>TRBV2
CASRANLDRPYGYTF
>TRBV29-1
CSVVGGNAGFYEQYF
>TRBV5-1
CASSPGYGSGANVLTF
>TRBV5-5
CASTSMGGSYEQYF
>TRBV28
CASTKGGATGATYGYTF
>TRBV27
CASSSGYGGTEKLFF
>TRBV20-1
CSAGGQGGIGYTF
>TRBV24-1
CATSDRQGYEQYF
>TRBV5-3
CARSLRGTEAFF
>TRBV28
CASNARGQANEKLFF
>TRBV28
CASSFLGGLVYAGELFF
>TRBV21-1
CASSKGAKRQGNPRETQYF
>TRBV7-2
CASSLMGLTNTGELFF
>TRBV5-1
CASSLDRPGNEQFF
>TRBV28
CASSLLWVEQYF
>TRBV19
CASSGRTGELFF
>TRBV5-4
CASSLTPQTDTQYF
>TRBV12-5
CASGSGPGELFF
>TRBV5-1
CASSARGGFVHEQYF
>TRBV4-1
CASSQGQLNEKLFF
>TRBV4-1
CASSQGRAPNTGELFF
>TRBV5-4
CASSDMTSGIEQFF
>TRBV5-1
CASSLGQGLVRTEAFF
>TRBV3-1/TRBV3-2
CASSQGTDLTGELFF
>TRBV7-9
CASSVPSTGTGELFF
>TRBV6-5
CASSYGGQSYEQYF
>TRBV5-1
CASSPGPGNGYTF
>TRBV29-1
CSVAEGVGPQKLFF
>TRBV6-5
CASRIATGPNEQFF
>TRBV6-2/TRBV6-3
CASSYSVASYNEQFF
>TRBV3-1/TRBV3-2
CASSYLNRDRFF
>TRBV28
CASSLSGLEGTQYF
>TRBV28
CASSSGAGGQPQHF
>TRBV3-1/TRBV3-2
CASSHATGGTEAFF
>TRBV5-4
CASSPTSDYNEQFF
>TRBV28
CASSLFLGTTLYNEQFF
>TRBV5-6
CASSWRLTQGTTNEKLFF
>TRBV7-2
CASSPRTSGRAMSKNIQYF
>TRBV28
CASSSMAEAFF
>TRBV2
CASSEALGQGKLFF
>TRBV19
CASSIVGQGSYEQYF
>TRBV7-3
CASSLQRGELFF
>TRBV2
CASRGTITNTEAFF
>TRBV28
CATQQGYNEQFF
>TRBV7-3
CASSLVGGLSTEAFF
>TRBV29-1
CSAPDGGNGYTF
>TRBV18
CASSPQGQPDVGYTF
>TRBV10-3
CAISEGDWGGETQYF
>TRBV28
CASSSSGQPQHF
>TRBV15
CATSREGGGTGNTIYF
>TRBV2
CASIQWQGGQETQYF
>TRBV19
CASRESSYSNQPQHF
>TRBV5-1
CASSLEGLSIQYF
>TRBV5-1
CASSTRQTDTQYF
>TRBV29-1
CSVDREGTDTQYF